A single sample gave rise to the 2 T cell receptor beta chains below, sequenced in a study of T cell responses to AZD1222 COVID-19 vaccine. Clones were read by immunoSEQ multiplex PCR, and TCRdb kept only the in-frame ones, dropping some. The sample shows about 150,000 clones, about 91% of them seen only once. Source: peripheral blood, taken on day 0 of AZD1222 vaccination. These receptors were obtained from an adult in good health.

This sequence joins TRBV9 and TRBJ2-3; tentatively, D is TRBD2 (6 bases). Germline-derived CDR1 and CDR2 are SGDLS and YYNGEE. The CDR3 loop spans 14 amino acids. V was pared by 2 bases and J by 7 bases, with 14 bases between. The CDR3 DNA is TGTGCCAGCAGCGTGGCGGGAAAACGTAATACGCAGTATTTT. It yields the protein CASSVAGKRNTQYF.

The chain's CDR3 is CASSQDSPGQVSGNTIYF. The DNA of the CDR3 is TGTGCCAGCAGCCAAGATTCCCCTGGACAGGTCTCTGGAAACACCATATATTTT. The V and J genes are TRBV3-1 (or the pseudogene TRBV3-2) and TRBJ1-3; 7 bases line up with TRBD1. With V trimmed by 0 bases and J by 0 bases, 8 bases remained unmatched. This CDR3 comprises 18 residues. CDR1 and CDR2 (germline): LGHDT, YNNKEL (reference sequence).